This T cell receptor beta chain originates from a study of shared clonotypes between healthy human individuals. Study background: Three CD4 naive, three CD4 memory, two CD8 naive and one CD8 memory plate were used per donor.

The method was immunoSEQ multiplex PCR; TCRdb's version includes in-frame clones alone and lacks a portion of them. In the table there are about 110,000 clones, roughly 70% of which are singletons. Per the germline V gene, CDR1 is SNHLY and CDR2 is FYNNEI. The CDR3 contains 15 residues. V was trimmed by 7 bases and J by 8 bases, leaving 23 bases between them. The source of this sequence is a woman aged 30 to 39 in good health. The chain uses TRBV2 and TRBJ1-2; TRBD1 is a possible D gene (6 bases). The sequencing sample was made of memory CD8+ T cells sorted from blood. The subset was: CD45RO+ cells pooled with CCR7-negative TemRA cells. CDR3 loop: CASTSFGGRGLGYTF. The CDR3 DNA reads TGTGCCAGCACCTCCTTCGGGGGGCGCGGTTTGGGCTACACCTTC.